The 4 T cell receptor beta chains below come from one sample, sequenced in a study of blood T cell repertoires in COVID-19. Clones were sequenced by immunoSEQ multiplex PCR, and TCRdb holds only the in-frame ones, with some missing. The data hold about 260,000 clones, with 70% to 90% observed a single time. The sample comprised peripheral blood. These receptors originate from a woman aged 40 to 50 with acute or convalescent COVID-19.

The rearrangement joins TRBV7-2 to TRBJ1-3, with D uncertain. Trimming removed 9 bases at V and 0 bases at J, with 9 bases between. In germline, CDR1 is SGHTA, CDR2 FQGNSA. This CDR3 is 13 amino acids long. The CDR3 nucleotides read TGTGCCAGTGCGAGGTCCTCTGGAAACACCATATATTTT. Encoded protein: CASARSSGNTIYF.

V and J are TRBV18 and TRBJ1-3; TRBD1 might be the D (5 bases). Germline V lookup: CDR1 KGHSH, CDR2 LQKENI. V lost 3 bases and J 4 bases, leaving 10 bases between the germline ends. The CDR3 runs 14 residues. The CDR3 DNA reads TGTGCCAGCTCACCCGCCGGACAAGGAAACACCATATATTTT. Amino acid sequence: CASSPAGQGNTIYF.

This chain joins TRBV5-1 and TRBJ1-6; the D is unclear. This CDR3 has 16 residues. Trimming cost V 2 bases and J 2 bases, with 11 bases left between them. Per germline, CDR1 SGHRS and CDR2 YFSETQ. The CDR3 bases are TGCGCCAGCAGCTTTGGCGGGGAGACCTATAATTCACCCCTCCACTTT. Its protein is CASSFGGETYNSPLHF.

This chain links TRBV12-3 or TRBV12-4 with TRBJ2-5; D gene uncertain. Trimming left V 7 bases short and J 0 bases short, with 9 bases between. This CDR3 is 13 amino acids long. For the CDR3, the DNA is TGTGCCAGCAATGCGGCGGACCAAGAGACCCAGTACTTC. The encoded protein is CASNAADQETQYF.